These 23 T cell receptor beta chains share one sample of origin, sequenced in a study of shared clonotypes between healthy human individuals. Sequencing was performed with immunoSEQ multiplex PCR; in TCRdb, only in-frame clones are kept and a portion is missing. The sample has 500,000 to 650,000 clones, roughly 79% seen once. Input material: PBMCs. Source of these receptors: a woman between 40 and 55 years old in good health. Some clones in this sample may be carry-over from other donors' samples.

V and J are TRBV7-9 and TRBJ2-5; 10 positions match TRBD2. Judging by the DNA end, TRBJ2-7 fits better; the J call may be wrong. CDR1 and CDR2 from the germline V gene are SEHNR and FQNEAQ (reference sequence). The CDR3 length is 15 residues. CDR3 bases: TGTGCCAGCAGCCGAGAACCACTAGCGGGATACGAGCAGTACTTC. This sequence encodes CASSREPLAGYEQYF.

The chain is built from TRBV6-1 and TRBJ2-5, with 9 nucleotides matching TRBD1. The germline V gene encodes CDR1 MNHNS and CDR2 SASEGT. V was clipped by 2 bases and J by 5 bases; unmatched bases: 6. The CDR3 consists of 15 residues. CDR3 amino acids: CASSEQGQGWETQYF. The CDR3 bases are TGTGCCAGCAGTGAACAGGGACAGGGCTGGGAGACCCAGTACTTC.

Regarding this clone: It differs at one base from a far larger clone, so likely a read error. Written as DNA, the CDR3 is TGTGCCTGTAGTGTATTAACAAACTATGGCTACACCTTC. Translating it yields CACSVLTNYGYTF. The rearrangement uses TRBV30 and TRBJ1-2, with D hard to call. The CDR3 loop spans 13 amino acids. CDR1 and CDR2 from the germline V gene are GTSNPN and SVGIG (reference sequence).

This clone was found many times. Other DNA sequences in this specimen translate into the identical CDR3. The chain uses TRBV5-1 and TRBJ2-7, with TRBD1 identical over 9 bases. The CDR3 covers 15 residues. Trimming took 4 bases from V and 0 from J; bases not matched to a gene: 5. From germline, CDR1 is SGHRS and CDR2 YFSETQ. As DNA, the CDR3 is TGCGCCAGCAGCCCAGGACAGGGGTACTCCTACGAGCAGTACTTC. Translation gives CASSPGQGYSYEQYF.

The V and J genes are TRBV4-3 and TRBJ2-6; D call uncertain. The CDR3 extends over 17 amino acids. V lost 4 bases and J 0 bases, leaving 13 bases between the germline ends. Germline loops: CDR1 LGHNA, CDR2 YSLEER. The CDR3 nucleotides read TGCGCCAGCAGCCCCACCTCGACCCTCTCTGGGGCCAACGTCCTGACTTTC. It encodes CASSPTSTLSGANVLTF.

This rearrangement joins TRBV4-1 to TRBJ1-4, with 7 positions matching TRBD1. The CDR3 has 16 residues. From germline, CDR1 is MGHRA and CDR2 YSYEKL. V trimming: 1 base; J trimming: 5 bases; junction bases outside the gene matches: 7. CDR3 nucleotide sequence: TGCGCCAGCAGCCAAGGTTTGGACAGGTACAATGAAAAACTGTTTTTT. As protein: CASSQGLDRYNEKLFF.

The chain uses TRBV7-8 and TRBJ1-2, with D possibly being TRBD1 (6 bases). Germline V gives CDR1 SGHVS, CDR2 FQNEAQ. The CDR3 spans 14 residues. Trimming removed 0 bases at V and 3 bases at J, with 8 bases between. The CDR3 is CASSLATGYYGYTF. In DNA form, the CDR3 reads TGTGCCAGCAGCTTAGCTACAGGGTACTATGGCTACACCTTC.

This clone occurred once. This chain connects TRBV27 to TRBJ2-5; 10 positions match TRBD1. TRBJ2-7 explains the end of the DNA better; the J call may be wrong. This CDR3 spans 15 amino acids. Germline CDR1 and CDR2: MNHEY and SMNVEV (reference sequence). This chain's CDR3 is CASSPTGTGVPEQYF. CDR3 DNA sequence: TGTGCCAGCAGTCCCACTGGGACAGGGGTTCCCGAGCAGTACTTC.

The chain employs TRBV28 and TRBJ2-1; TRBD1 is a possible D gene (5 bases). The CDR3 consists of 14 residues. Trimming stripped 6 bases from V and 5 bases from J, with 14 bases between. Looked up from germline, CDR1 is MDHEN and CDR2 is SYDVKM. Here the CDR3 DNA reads TGTGCCAGCAGGCCGGACATGGGAAACAATGAGCAGTTCTTC. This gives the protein CASRPDMGNNEQFF.

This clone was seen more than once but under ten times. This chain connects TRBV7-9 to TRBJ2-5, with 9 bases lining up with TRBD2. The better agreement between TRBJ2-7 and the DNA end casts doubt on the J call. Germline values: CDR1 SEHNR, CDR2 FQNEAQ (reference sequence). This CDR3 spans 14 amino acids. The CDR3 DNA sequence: TGTGCCAGCAGGCTTGGGACTAGCCAGCCCGAGCAGTACTTC. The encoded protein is CASRLGTSQPEQYF.

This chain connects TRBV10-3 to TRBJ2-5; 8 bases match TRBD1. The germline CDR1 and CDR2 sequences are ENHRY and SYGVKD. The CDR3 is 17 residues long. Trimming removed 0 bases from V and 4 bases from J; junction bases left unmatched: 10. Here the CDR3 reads CAISESGHRGSLETQYF. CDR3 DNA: TGTGCCATCAGTGAGTCAGGGCACAGGGGGTCTTTAGAGACCCAGTACTTC.

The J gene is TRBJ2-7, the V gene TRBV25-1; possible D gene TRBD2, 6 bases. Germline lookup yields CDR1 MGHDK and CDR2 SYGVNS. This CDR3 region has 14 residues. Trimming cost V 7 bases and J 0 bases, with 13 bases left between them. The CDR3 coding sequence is TGTGCCAGCACGGAAGCGGGTAGCTCCTACGAGCAGTACTTC. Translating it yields CASTEAGSSYEQYF.

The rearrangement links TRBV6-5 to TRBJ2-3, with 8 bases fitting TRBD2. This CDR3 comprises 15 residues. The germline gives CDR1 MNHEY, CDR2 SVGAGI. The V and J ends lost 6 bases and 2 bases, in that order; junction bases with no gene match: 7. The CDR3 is CASSESGLDTDTQYF. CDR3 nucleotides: TGTGCCAGCAGCGAATCGGGACTAGACACAGATACGCAGTATTTT.

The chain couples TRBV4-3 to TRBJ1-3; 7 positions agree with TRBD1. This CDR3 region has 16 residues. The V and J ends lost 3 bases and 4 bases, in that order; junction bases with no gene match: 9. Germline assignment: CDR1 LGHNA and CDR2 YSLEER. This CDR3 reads CASSQTRTGGGNTIYF. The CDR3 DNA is TGCGCCAGCAGCCAGACTCGGACAGGAGGAGGAAACACCATATATTTT.

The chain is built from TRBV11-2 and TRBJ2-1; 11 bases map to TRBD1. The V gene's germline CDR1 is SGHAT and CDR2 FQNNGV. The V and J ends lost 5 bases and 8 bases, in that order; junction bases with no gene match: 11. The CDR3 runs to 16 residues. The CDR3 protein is CASSRPRTGGGDEQFF. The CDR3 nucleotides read TGTGCCAGCAGCCGACCACGGACAGGGGGCGGCGATGAGCAGTTCTTC.

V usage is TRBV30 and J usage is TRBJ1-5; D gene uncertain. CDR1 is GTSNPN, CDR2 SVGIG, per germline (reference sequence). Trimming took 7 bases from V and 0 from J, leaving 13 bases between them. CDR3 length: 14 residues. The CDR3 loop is CASAAVNSNQPQHF. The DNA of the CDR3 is TGTGCCTCAGCGGCGGTCAATAGCAATCAGCCCCAGCATTTT.

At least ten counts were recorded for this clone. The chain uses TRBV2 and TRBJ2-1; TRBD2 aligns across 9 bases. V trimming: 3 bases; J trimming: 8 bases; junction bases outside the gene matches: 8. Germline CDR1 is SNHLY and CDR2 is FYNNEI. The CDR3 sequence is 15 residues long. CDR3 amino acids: CASSESAGGGYEQFF. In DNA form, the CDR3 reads TGTGCCAGCAGTGAGTCAGCGGGAGGTGGCTATGAGCAGTTCTTC. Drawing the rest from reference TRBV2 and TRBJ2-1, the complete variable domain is EPEVTQTPSHQVTQMGQEVILRCVPISNHLYFYWYRQILGQKVEFLVSFYNNEISEKSEIFDDQFSVERPDGSNFTLKIRSTKLEDSAMYFCASSESAGGGYEQFFGPGTRLTVL.

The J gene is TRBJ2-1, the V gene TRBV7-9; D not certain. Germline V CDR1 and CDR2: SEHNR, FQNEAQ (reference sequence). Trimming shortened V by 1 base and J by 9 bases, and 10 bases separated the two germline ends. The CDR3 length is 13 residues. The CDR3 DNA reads TGTGCCAGCAGCTTAGACCTACTGGGTGAGCAGTTCTTC. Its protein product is CASSLDLLGEQFF.

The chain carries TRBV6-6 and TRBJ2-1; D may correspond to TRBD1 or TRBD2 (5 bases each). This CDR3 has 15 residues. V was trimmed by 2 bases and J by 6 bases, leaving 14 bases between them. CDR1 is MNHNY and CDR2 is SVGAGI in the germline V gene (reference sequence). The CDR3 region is CASSYGDRGSNEQFF. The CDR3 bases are TGTGCCAGCAGTTACGGGGACCGGGGTTCCAATGAGCAGTTCTTC.

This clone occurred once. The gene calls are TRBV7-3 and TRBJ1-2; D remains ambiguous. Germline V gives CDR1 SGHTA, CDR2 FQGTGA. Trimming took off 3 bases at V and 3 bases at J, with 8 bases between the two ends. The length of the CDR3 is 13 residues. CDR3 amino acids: CASSLYGDYGYTF. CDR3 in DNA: TGTGCCAGCAGCTTGTACGGGGACTATGGCTACACCTTC.

The CDR3 region is CASSLASGANVLTF. In nucleotides, the CDR3 is TGTGCCAGCAGCTTAGCCTCTGGGGCCAACGTCCTGACTTTC. This chain uses TRBV7-9 with TRBJ2-6, with D unclear. Per germline, CDR1 SEHNR and CDR2 FQNEAQ (reference sequence). V lost 0 bases and J lost 0, with 0 bases in between. The CDR3 is 14 residues long. Combining the CDR3 with reference TRBV7-9 and TRBJ2-6 gives the whole variable domain DTGVSQNPRHKITKRGQNVTFRCDPISEHNRLYWYRQTLGQGPEFLTYFQNEAQLEKSRLLSDRFSAERPKGSFSTLEIQRTEQGDSAMYLCASSLASGANVLTFGAGSRLTVL.

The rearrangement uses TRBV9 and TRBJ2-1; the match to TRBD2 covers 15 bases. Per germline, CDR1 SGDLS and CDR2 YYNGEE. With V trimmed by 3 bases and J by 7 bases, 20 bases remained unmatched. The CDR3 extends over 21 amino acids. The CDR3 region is CASSARPVPGLAGGAQNEQFF. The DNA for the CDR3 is TGTGCCAGCAGCGCCCGACCAGTCCCGGGACTAGCGGGAGGCGCCCAGAATGAGCAGTTCTTC.

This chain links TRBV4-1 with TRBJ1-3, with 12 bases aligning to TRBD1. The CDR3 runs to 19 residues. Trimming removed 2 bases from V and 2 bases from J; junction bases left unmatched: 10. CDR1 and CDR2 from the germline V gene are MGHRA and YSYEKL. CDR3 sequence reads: CASSQPTKGQGAPGNTIYF. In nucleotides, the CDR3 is TGCGCCAGCAGCCAACCTACAAAGGGACAGGGGGCGCCTGGAAACACCATATATTTT.